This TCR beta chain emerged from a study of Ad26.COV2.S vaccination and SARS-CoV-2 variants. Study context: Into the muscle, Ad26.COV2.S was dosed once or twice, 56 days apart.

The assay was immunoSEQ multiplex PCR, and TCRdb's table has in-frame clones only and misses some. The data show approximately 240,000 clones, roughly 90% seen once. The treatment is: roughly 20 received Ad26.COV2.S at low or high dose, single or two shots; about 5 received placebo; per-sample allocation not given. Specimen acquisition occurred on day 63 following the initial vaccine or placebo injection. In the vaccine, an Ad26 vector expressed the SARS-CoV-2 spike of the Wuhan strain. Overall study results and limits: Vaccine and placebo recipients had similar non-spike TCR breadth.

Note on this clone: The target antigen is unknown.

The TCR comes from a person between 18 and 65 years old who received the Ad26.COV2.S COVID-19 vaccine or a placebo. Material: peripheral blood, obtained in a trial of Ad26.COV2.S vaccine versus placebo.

The CDR3 region has the DNA TGTGCCAGCAGCTCCGATCCCGGACGGGGCGAGCAGTACTTC. This translates into CASSSDPGRGEQYF. The chain employs TRBV7-2 and TRBJ2-7; possible D gene TRBD2, 5 bases. CDR3 length: 14 amino acids. The germline V gene encodes CDR1 SGHTA and CDR2 FQGNSA. Deletions cut 4 bases from V and 6 bases from J, with 16 bases between.